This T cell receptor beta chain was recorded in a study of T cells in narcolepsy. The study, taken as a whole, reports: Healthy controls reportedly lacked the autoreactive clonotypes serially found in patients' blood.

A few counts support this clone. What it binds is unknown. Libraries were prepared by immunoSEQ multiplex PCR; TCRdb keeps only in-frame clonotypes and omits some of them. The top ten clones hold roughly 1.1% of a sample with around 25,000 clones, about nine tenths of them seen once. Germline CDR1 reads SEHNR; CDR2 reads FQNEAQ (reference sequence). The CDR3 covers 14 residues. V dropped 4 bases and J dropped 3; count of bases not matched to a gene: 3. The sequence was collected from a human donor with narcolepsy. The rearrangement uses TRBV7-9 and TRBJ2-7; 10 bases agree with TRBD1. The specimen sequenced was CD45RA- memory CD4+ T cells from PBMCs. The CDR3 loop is CASSSRDRGYEQYF. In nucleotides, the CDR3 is TGTGCCAGCAGCTCCCGGGACAGGGGCTACGAGCAGTACTTC.